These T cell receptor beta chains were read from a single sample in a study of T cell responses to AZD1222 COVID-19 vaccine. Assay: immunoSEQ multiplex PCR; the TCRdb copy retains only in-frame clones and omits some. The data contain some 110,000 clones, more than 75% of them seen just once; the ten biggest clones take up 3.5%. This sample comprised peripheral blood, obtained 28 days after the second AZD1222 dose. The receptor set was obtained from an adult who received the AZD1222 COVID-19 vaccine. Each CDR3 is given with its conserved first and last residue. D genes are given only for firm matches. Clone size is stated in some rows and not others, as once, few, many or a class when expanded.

CASSLQGTRPHGYTF TGCGCCAGCTCTCTGCAGGGAACCCGCCCCCATGGCTACACCTTC - - TRBJ1-2 TRBV5-1
CASSLDPLDRDNSPLHF TGTGCCAGCAGCTTAGATCCCCTGGACAGGGACAATTCACCCCTCCACTTT TRBD1 few TRBJ1-6 TRBV7-9
CASSLRDRPTGELFF TGTGCCAGCTCCCTCCGGGACAGGCCCACCGGGGAGCTGTTTTTT TRBD1 once TRBJ2-2 TRBV18
CASSTDRGLNTEAFF TGTGCCAGCAGCACTGACAGGGGATTGAACACTGAAGCTTTCTTT TRBD1 - TRBJ1-1 TRBV7-6
CATPSAGNGELFF TGTGCCACCCCTTCAGCCGGGAACGGGGAGCTGTTTTTT - - TRBJ2-2 TRBV28
CSVGQGYGQPQHF TGCAGCGTTGGACAGGGGTATGGTCAGCCCCAGCATTTT TRBD1 - TRBJ1-5 TRBV29-1
CASSLEWDRGYEQYF TGTGCCAGCAGCTTAGAATGGGACAGGGGCTACGAGCAGTACTTC TRBD1 - TRBJ2-7 TRBV7-2
CASSSAGVIGNTIYF TGCGCCAGCAGCTCTGCCGGGGTAATAGGAAACACCATATATTTT - - TRBJ1-3 TRBV5-1
CATSKGQLANYGYTF TGTGCCACCAGCAAGGGACAGTTAGCTAACTATGGCTACACCTTC TRBD1 once TRBJ1-2 TRBV15
CASSDRAKNIQYF TGTGCCAGCAGCGACAGAGCCAAAAACATTCAGTACTTC - - TRBJ2-4 TRBV6-5
CASIKTNSNQPQHF TGTGCCAGTATAAAAACCAATAGCAATCAGCCCCAGCATTTT - - TRBJ1-5 TRBV19
CASSTGTGGREQYF TGTGCCAGTAGCACCGGGACAGGGGGGCGGGAGCAGTACTTC TRBD1 once TRBJ2-7 TRBV19
CASSQSFGLHIAKNIQYF TGCGCCAGCAGTCAATCGTTCGGGCTACATATAGCCAAAAACATTCAGTACTTC - - TRBJ2-4 TRBV23-1
CASSKLAGEEDTQYF TGTGCCAGCAGTAAACTAGCGGGAGAGGAAGATACGCAGTATTTT TRBD2 - TRBJ2-3 TRBV6-4
CASSLVGTSRHEQYF TGTGCCAGCAGCTTAGTTGGGACTAGCCGCCACGAGCAGTACTTC TRBD2 - TRBJ2-7 TRBV13